This T cell receptor beta chain was profiled in a study of early T cells in non-severe SARS-CoV-2 infection. As for the study in general: Sequencing used unsorted whole-blood bulk RNA, so chains lack pairing.

The CDR3 is made up of 18 amino acids. Per the germline V gene, CDR1 is SGHAT and CDR2 is FQNNGV. V shed 5 bases and J 2 bases; nucleotides not matched to a gene: 14. This clonotype has ten or more counts. Separate cDNA molecules each had unique molecular identifiers attached to them. MiXCR was run by TCRdb on the 5' RACE reads, yielding one entry per CDR3 protein. The table shows under 100,000 distinct CDR3 sequences, with roughly an eighth occurring only once. Material: whole blood. The chain has TRBV11-2 and TRBJ2-5, with 10 positions matching TRBD2. This clonotype was sampled from an adult who was a healthcare worker with PCR-confirmed SARS-CoV-2 infection or an uninfected control (not recorded which). CDR3 protein: CASSHITFRTSGQETQYF. The CDR3 DNA sequence: TGTGCCAGCAGCCATATCACCTTCAGGACTAGCGGTCAAGAGACCCAGTACTTC. Complete variable domain (other parts from reference TRBV11-2 and TRBJ2-5): EAGVAQSPRYKIIEKRQSVAFWCNPISGHATLYWYQQILGQGPKLLIQFQNNGVVDDSQLPKDRFSAERLKGVDSTLKIQPAKLEDSAVYLCASSHITFRTSGQETQYFGPGTRLLVL.